This T cell receptor (beta chain) comes out of a study of neurological immune-mediated disorders (dated by TCRdb to the late 2010s). About the full investigation: Among the 34 multiple sclerosis patients, relapsing-remitting MS was present in 31 and secondary progressive MS was present in 3. The roughly 100 TCR-beta libraries covered PBMC samples along with longitudinal samples, technical triplicates, and paired sorted CD4+ and CD8+ T-cell subsets. Peripheral blood TCR-beta repertoires from HTLV-I-associated myelopathy (HAM/TSP) patients, multiple sclerosis patients and healthy controls were compared by UMI-based sequencing. Of the 68 subjects in the cohort, about 14 were HAM/TSP patients, around 34 were multiple sclerosis patients, and 20 were healthy controls. Results and caveats for the whole study, not just this receptor: No clinical or MRI features were associated with the MS cluster, and the authors said that larger cohorts are needed. Phylogenetic analysis grouped repertoires from 18 of 34 MS patients into a cluster of related CDR3 sequences, suggesting a possible repertoire-level signature. Across subjects, expanded clones never shared an identical CDR3 amino acid sequence, which suggests that the TCR-beta repertoires in every group were private. TCR clonal expansion was greatest in HAM/TSP patients and smallest in MS patients, who ranked below even healthy controls.

Of note for this clonotype: Its antigen is still unknown. Qualities for individual bases were not recorded, and no much larger clone is one base off.

cDNA synthesis used template-switch 5'RACE with a primer carrying a 10-nucleotide random unique molecular identifier tagging each TCR transcript. Every sequencing run yielded over 170 million TCR-beta sequences covering 15-18 subjects. Total RNA was extracted with the RNeasy kit. Using the KAPA Real-time Library Amplification kit, TCR-beta VDJ regions were amplified with primers for the TCR constant region and the 5'RACE anchor. Sample indexes and Illumina adaptors were added in a first PCR, and a second PCR then increased library yield. The roughly 650 bp TCR product was size-selected on a 2% E-gel SizeSelection system after Ampure bead purification. Before pooling, library quality was checked on a Bioanalyzer, concentration was measured with Qubit, and libraries were quantified with the Kapa Library Quantification kit. An Illumina HiSeq 2500 sequenced the libraries paired-end 2 x 150 bp. To increase sequence diversity, about 23-32% phiX was spiked into each library pool. The authors' analysis ran thus. The UMI-based MiGEC pipeline processed quality-filtered reads and removed over 80% of raw TCR sequences during error correction. VDJ genes were aligned to IMGT germline references, and each clonotype was defined by a unique CDR3 amino acid sequence together with V-J genes. Clonal expansion, Shannon diversity and CDR3 relatedness (CalcPairwiseDistances, ClusterSamples) were evaluated with VDJtools, and phylogenetic trees were built with CLCbio workbench. A clone was classed as expanded if it had 8 or more unique UMIs, a cutoff based on coefficient-of-variation modelling across technical triplicates. The public reads were reanalyzed by TCRdb: fastp trimming at Q25, MiXCR alignment, in-frame beta chains only. Merged by CDR3 protein, the rows form single entries marked with the most common genes and DNA. It is TCRdb's table, rather than the study itself, that gives the V and J calls and clone size. Present in this sample are roughly 70,000 distinct CDR3 sequences, roughly 4.8% of which were seen just once. Jointly, the top ten make up about 2.2% of the sample.

The CDR3 goes from the cysteine to the phenylalanine over 16 residues. Left in the record is the CDR3 DNA by itself, 48 bases read in frame from the first base. Trimming removed 3 bases from V and 2 bases from J, leaving 14 bases between the germline ends. From the germline V gene, CDR1 is KGHSH and CDR2 is LQKENI. Libraries from unsorted PBMCs were made from 2 million PBMCs kept in RNAlater at -80 degrees C until RNA extraction. The multiple sclerosis patients were enrolled in a US clinical protocol that used magnetic resonance imaging to evaluate disease progression. PBMCs were separated from peripheral blood using Ficoll-Hypaque density gradient centrifugation and then cryopreserved in liquid nitrogen.

This receptor was identified in a woman aged 70-85 years with multiple sclerosis. The rearranged chain carries TRBV18 and TRBJ1-5, with an unclear D gene assignment. The sample taken for sequencing was PBMCs. CDR3 loop: CASSPGGRGGNQPQHF. At the DNA level, the sequence is TGTGCCAGCTCACCGGGAGGGCGAGGAGGCAATCAGCCCCAGCATTTT.